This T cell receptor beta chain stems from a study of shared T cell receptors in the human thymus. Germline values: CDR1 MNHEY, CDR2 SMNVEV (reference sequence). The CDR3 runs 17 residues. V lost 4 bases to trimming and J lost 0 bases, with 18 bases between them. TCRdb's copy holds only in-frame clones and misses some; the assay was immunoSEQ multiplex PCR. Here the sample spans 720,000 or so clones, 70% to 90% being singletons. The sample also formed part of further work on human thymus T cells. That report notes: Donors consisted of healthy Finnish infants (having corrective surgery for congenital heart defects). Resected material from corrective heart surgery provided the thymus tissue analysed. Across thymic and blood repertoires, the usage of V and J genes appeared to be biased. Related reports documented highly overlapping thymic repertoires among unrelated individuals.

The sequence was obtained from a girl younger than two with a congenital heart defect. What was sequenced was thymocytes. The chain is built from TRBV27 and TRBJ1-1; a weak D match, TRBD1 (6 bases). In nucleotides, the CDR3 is TGTGCCAGCAGTTCCATGGACAGTCGGAACATGAACACTGAAGCTTTCTTT. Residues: CASSSMDSRNMNTEAFF.